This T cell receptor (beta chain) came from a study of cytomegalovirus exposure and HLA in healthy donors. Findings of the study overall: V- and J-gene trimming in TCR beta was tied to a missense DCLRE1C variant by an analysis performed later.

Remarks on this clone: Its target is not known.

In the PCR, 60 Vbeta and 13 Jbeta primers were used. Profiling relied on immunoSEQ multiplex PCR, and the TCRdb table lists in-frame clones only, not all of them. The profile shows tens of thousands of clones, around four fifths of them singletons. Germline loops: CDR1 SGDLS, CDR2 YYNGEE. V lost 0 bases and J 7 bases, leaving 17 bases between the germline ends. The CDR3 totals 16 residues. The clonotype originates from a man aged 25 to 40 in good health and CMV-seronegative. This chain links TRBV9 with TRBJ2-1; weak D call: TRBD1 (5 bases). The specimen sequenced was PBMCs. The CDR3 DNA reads TGTGCCAGCAGCGTAGGTGCAGGGTTTGGCCGTAATGAGCAGTTCTTC. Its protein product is CASSVGAGFGRNEQFF.